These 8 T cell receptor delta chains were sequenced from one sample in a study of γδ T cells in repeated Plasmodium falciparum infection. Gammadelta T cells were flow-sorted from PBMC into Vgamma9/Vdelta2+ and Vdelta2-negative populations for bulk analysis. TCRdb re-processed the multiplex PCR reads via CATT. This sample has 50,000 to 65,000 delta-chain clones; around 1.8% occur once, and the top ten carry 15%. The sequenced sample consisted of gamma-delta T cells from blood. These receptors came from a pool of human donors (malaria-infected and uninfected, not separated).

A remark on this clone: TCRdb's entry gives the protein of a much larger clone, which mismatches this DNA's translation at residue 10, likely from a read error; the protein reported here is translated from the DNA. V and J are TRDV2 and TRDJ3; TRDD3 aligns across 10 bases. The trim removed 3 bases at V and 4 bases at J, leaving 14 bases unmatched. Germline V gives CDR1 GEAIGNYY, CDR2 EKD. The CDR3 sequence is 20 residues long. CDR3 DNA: TGTGCCTGTGACTCTGTACTGGGGGATCCGCTCGCATGGGACACCCGACAGATGTTTTTC. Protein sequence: CACDSVLGDPLAWDTRQMFF.

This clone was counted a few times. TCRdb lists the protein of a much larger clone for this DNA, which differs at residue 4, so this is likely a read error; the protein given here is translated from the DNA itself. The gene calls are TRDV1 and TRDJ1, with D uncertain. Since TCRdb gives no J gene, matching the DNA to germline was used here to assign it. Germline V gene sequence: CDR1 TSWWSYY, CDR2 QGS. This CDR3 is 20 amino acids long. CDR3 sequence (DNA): TGTGCTCTTAGGGAGCTGGTTTTTTTGTTACAAGGGGTCTACACCGATAAACTCATCTTT. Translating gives CALRELVFLLQGVYTDKLIF.

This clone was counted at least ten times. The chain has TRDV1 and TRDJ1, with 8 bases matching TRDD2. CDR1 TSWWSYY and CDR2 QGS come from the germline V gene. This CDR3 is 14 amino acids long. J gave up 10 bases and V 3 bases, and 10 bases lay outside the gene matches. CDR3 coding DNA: TGTGCTCTTGGGGATCCCCGGCTTCCTACACCACTCATCTTT. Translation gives CALGDPRLPTPLIF.

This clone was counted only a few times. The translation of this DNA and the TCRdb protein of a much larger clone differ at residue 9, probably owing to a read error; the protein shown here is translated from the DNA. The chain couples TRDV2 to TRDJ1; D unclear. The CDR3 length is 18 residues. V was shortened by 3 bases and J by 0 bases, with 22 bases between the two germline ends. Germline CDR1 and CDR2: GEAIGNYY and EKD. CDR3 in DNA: TGTGCCTGTGACCCTAAATCAAATCTCCCTGTGTACACCGATAAACTCATCTTT. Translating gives CACDPKSNLPVYTDKLIF.

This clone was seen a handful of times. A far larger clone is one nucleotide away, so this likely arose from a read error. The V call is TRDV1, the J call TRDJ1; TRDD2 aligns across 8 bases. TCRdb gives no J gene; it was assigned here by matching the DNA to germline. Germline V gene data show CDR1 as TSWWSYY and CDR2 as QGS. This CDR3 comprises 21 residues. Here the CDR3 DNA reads TGTGCCCTTGGGGAATTTATCCTTCCTAAGGCCAACTGGGTGTTAACCGATAAACTCATCTTT. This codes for CALGEFILPKANWVLTDKLIF.

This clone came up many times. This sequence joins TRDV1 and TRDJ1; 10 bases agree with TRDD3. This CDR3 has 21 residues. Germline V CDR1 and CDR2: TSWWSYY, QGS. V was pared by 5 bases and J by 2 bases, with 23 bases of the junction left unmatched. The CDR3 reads CALGPPPPVLGDWFWTDKLIF. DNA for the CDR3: TGTGCTCTTGGGCCGCCTCCACCTGTACTGGGGGATTGGTTCTGGACCGATAAACTCATCTTT.

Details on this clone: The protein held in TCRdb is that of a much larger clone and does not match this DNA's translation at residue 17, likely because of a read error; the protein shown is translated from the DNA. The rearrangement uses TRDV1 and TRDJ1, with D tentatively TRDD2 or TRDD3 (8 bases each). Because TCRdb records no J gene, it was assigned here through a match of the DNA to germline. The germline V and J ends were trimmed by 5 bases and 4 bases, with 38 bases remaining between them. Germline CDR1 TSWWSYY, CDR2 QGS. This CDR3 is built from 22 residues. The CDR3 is CALGPPSLPMVLGGSTIDKLIF. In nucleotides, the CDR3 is TGTGCTCTTGGGCCACCAAGCCTTCCTATGGTACTGGGGGGGTCCACGATCGATAAACTCATCTTT.

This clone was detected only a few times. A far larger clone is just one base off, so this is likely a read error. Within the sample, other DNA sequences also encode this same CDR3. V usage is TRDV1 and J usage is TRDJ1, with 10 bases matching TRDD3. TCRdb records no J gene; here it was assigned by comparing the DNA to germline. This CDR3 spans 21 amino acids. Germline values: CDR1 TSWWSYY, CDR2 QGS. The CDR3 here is CALGESLPYWGIPPNTDKLIF. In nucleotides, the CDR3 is TGTGCCCTTGGGGAATCCCTCCCTTACTGGGGGATCCCTCCTAACACCGATAAACTCATCTTT.